Each of the 29 T cell receptor beta chains below was sequenced from the same sample in a study of cytomegalovirus exposure and HLA in healthy donors. 60 Vbeta and 13 Jbeta primers were used in PCR. Sequencing used immunoSEQ multiplex PCR; TCRdb keeps in-frame clones, though not all of them. Among more than 110,000 clones listed, 70% to 75% were seen once. Sequencing was performed on PBMCs. The source is a human donor in good health.

V is TRBV7-2 and J is TRBJ2-1; D may be TRBD2 (5 bases). The ends were cut back, 1 base at V and 10 bases at J, with 26 bases in the middle. Germline V CDR1 and CDR2: SGHTA, FQGNSA. The CDR3 is 18 amino acids. In DNA form, the CDR3 reads TGTGCCAGCAGCTTAGTAAGGTTGTCTACAAGAGGGTCGAAGGAGCAGTTCTTC. It specifies CASSLVRLSTRGSKEQFF.

The chain uses TRBV25-1 and TRBJ1-1; D unresolved. CDR1 and CDR2 (germline): MGHDK, SYGVNS. The CDR3 spans 12 residues. The ends were cut back, 4 bases at V and 6 bases at J, with 9 bases in the middle. The CDR3 DNA is TGTGCCAGCAGTGTATCAGGCTCTGAAGCTTTCTTT. Residues: CASSVSGSEAFF.

The table lists this clone with a few counts. The V gene is TRBV2, the J gene TRBJ2-5; tentative D call: TRBD1 (6 bases). With 6 bases removed from V and 5 bases from J, the gap between germline ends came to 13 bases. CDR1 SNHLY and CDR2 FYNNEI come from the germline V gene. The CDR3 loop spans 13 amino acids. CDR3 loop: CASRYRVGETQYF. CDR3 in DNA: TGTGCCAGCAGATACAGGGTTGGGGAGACCCAGTACTTC. The full variable domain, in which reference TRBV2 and TRBJ2-5 provide the parts outside the CDR3, is EPEVTQTPSHQVTQMGQEVILRCVPISNHLYFYWYRQILGQKVEFLVSFYNNEISEKSEIFDDQFSVERPDGSNFTLKIRSTKLEDSAMYFCASRYRVGETQYFGPGTRLLVL.

The J gene is TRBJ1-1, the V gene TRBV2; 7 bases are shared with TRBD1. Germline-derived CDR1 and CDR2 are SNHLY and FYNNEI. This CDR3 region has 13 residues. V gave up 8 bases and J gave up 2 bases; unmatched junction bases: 5. The CDR3 nucleotides read TGTGCCAGCGTAGGGGGCACTAACACTGAAGCTTTCTTT. Its protein product is CASVGGTNTEAFF. Combining the CDR3 with reference TRBV2 and TRBJ1-1 gives the whole variable domain EPEVTQTPSHQVTQMGQEVILRCVPISNHLYFYWYRQILGQKVEFLVSFYNNEISEKSEIFDDQFSVERPDGSNFTLKIRSTKLEDSAMYFCASVGGTNTEAFFGQGTRLTVV.

This clone was counted only a few times. The sample has other DNA sequences that encode this CDR3 too. The J gene is TRBJ2-7, the V gene TRBV9; the match to TRBD2 covers 7 bases. Germline loops: CDR1 SGDLS, CDR2 YYNGEE. This CDR3 region has 14 residues. Trimming removed 2 bases from V and 0 bases from J; junction bases left unmatched: 2. The CDR3 protein is CASSVGGSSYEQYF. The CDR3 DNA follows: TGTGCCAGCAGCGTCGGGGGGAGCTCCTACGAGCAGTACTTC.

The CDR3 sequence is CASSFRDRAEAFF. CDR3 bases: TGTGCCAGCAGCTTTAGAGATCGCGCTGAAGCTTTCTTT. This sequence joins TRBV7-9 and TRBJ1-1; D gene ambiguous. This CDR3 comprises 13 residues. Germline lookup yields CDR1 SEHNR and CDR2 FQNEAQ (reference sequence). The V end lost 3 bases, the J end lost 6 bases, and 11 bases lay between the germline ends.

This clone occurred a few times. A read error may produce the germline difference seen at one junction end. The gene calls are TRBV7-9 and TRBJ2-1; 14 bases are a match to TRBD2. Germline V gene sequence: CDR1 SEHNR, CDR2 FQNEAQ (reference sequence). The CDR3 contains 18 residues. The CDR3 loop is CSSSLARGLAGVGNEQFF. Written as DNA, the CDR3 is TGTTCCAGCAGCTTAGCGAGGGGACTAGCGGGAGTAGGCAATGAGCAGTTCTTC.

This rearrangement joins TRBV7-9 to TRBJ2-7; D perhaps matches TRBD1 (6 bases). Trimming pared 4 bases from V and 2 bases from J, leaving 9 bases between. The CDR3 loop spans 13 amino acids. Germline V lookup: CDR1 SEHNR, CDR2 FQNEAQ (reference sequence). The DNA of the CDR3 is TGTGCCAGCAGCTGGGCAGGGGCCTACGAGCAGTACTTC. This gives the protein CASSWAGAYEQYF. Full variable domain (missing parts from reference TRBV7-9 and TRBJ2-7): DTGVSQNPRHKITKRGQNVTFRCDPISEHNRLYWYRQTLGQGPEFLTYFQNEAQLEKSRLLSDRFSAERPKGSFSTLEIQRTEQGDSAMYLCASSWAGAYEQYFGPGTRLTVT.

The chain uses TRBV18 and TRBJ1-1; D uncertain. Germline CDR1 KGHSH, CDR2 LQKENI. The CDR3 has 13 amino acids. V was pared by 2 bases and J by 4 bases, with 8 bases between. The CDR3, as DNA: TGTGCCAGCTCACCAGGACTACTCACTGAAGCTTTCTTT. Its translation is CASSPGLLTEAFF.

The chain employs TRBV6-1 and TRBJ2-3; TRBD2 aligns across 10 bases. Germline CDR1 reads MNHNS; CDR2 reads SASEGT. V lost 5 bases, J lost 5 bases, and 7 bases stayed unmatched. The CDR3 is made up of 15 amino acids. The CDR3 region has the DNA TGTGCCAGCAGTCCGAGCGGGGGGGCCGTAGATACGCAGTATTTT. As protein: CASSPSGGAVDTQYF.

This clone turned up a few times. This rearrangement joins TRBV6-1 to TRBJ1-6; 8 positions agree with TRBD1. The length of the CDR3 is 15 residues. Trimming took 7 bases from V and 6 from J; bases not matched to a gene: 8. The germline gives CDR1 MNHNS, CDR2 SASEGT. CDR3 in DNA: TGTGCCAGCACCCTACAGGGGGTTCGTAATTCACCCCTCCACTTT. It translates to CASTLQGVRNSPLHF.

As regards this clone: Other DNA sequences of this sample code for an identical CDR3. The chain is built from TRBV4-1 and TRBJ1-1; possibly TRBD1 for D (5 bases). Germline V gives CDR1 MGHRA, CDR2 YSYEKL. Trimming took 1 base from V and 7 from J, leaving 13 bases between them. The CDR3 contains 14 residues. CDR3 nucleotide sequence: TGCGCCAGCAGCCAAGTGTCGAGGGGAGGTGAAGCTTTCTTT. Its protein product is CASSQVSRGGEAFF.

The rearrangement uses TRBV5-1 and TRBJ1-1; 7 nucleotides match TRBD1. V lost 4 bases and J lost 4; bases outside the gene matches: 4. Germline assignment: CDR1 SGHRS and CDR2 YFSETQ. This CDR3 has 13 residues. CDR3 sequence (DNA): TGCGCCAGCAGCGCGACAGGGCCCACTGAAGCTTTCTTT. Amino acid sequence: CASSATGPTEAFF.

This clone was found once. The chain recombines TRBV5-4 with TRBJ2-3; 9 bases fit TRBD2. The CDR3 runs to 16 residues. Per germline, CDR1 SGHNT and CDR2 YYREEE (reference sequence). Trimming removed 4 bases from V and 2 bases from J; junction bases left unmatched: 8. The DNA for the CDR3 is TGTGCCAGCAGCCGCGTGATAGCGGGAGACACAGATACGCAGTATTTT. Amino acids: CASSRVIAGDTDTQYF.

This chain joins TRBV5-1 and TRBJ2-1; D may be TRBD2 (5 bases). V was clipped by 1 base and J by 8 bases, with 13 bases between them. This CDR3 contains 14 residues. Germline V CDR1 and CDR2: SGHRS, YFSETQ. The DNA for the CDR3 is TGCGCCAGCAGCTTGCCCTCTAGCAGTGATGAGCAGTTCTTC. It codes for CASSLPSSSDEQFF. Full variable domain (rest looked up from reference TRBV5-1 and TRBJ2-1): KAGVTQTPRYLIKTRGQQVTLSCSPISGHRSVSWYQQTPGQGLQFLFEYFSETQRNKGNFPGRFSGRQFSNSRSEMNVSTLELGDSALYLCASSLPSSSDEQFFGPGTRLTVL.

The gene calls are TRBV19 and TRBJ1-6; tentatively, D is TRBD1 (6 bases). V lost 1 base and J lost 10, with 11 bases in between. The germline V gene has CDR1 LNHDA and CDR2 SQIVND (reference sequence). This CDR3 has 14 residues. The CDR3 coding sequence is TGTGCCAGTAGTATAGGGGGGACACAATCACCCCTCCACTTT. Protein product: CASSIGGTQSPLHF.

V and J are TRBV9 and TRBJ1-1; D possibly corresponds to TRBD1 (6 bases). Germline loops: CDR1 SGDLS, CDR2 YYNGEE. CDR3 length: 12 amino acids. Trimming stripped 4 bases from V and 7 bases from J, with 11 bases between. The CDR3 spells CASSIRDNEAFF. DNA of the CDR3: TGTGCCAGCAGCATCCGGGACAATGAAGCTTTCTTT.

The chain links TRBV5-6 to TRBJ2-5; tentative D call: TRBD1 (6 bases). V was clipped by 4 bases and J by 2 bases, with 15 bases between them. The CDR3 extends over 15 amino acids. Germline assignment: CDR1 SGHDT and CDR2 YYEEEE. The CDR3 region has the DNA TGTGCCAGCAGCGGTTGGGTGACAGGACAAGAGACCCAGTACTTC. This sequence encodes CASSGWVTGQETQYF.

The chain combines TRBV7-3 with TRBJ2-1, with D possibly matching TRBD1 (5 bases). CDR1 and CDR2 from the germline V gene are SGHTA and FQGTGA. CDR3 size: 16 residues. V lost 2 bases to trimming and J lost 6 bases, with 17 bases between them. This CDR3 reads CASSLSTAPGFNEQFF. The CDR3, as DNA: TGTGCCAGCAGCTTATCGACAGCACCAGGGTTCAATGAGCAGTTCTTC.

The chain carries TRBV2 and TRBJ2-1, with 7 bases lining up with TRBD2. With 3 bases clipped from V and 10 bases from J, the junction kept 9 bases outside the gene matches. The CDR3 consists of 14 residues. Looked up from germline, CDR1 is SNHLY and CDR2 is FYNNEI. CDR3 nucleotide sequence: TGTGCCAGCAGTGATCAGCGGGACCCGGGCGAGCAGTTCTTC. Translation gives CASSDQRDPGEQFF.

This clone was observed a handful of times. The V gene is TRBV2, the J gene TRBJ2-7; tentatively, D is TRBD2 (6 bases). Trimming removed 2 bases at V and 1 base at J, with 9 bases between. CDR3 length equals 14 residues. In germline, CDR1 is SNHLY, CDR2 FYNNEI. The CDR3, as DNA: TGTGCCAGCAGTGAATCTAGCGCGTCCTACGAGCAGTACTTC. It yields the protein CASSESSASYEQYF.

The V and J genes are TRBV7-3 and TRBJ2-5; TRBD2 agrees at 9 bases. The CDR3 is 16 amino acids. Germline lookup yields CDR1 SGHTA and CDR2 FQGTGA. Trimming at V came to 11 bases and at J to 0 bases, leaving 13 bases not matched to a gene. CDR3 bases: TGTGCCCGCCCGTCGGAAGCGGGGGGTTACCAAGAGACCCAGTACTTC. Residues: CARPSEAGGYQETQYF. The full variable domain, its missing parts supplied by reference TRBV7-3 and TRBJ2-5, is GAGVSQTPSNKVTEKGKYVELRCDPISGHTALYWYRQSLGQGPEFLIYFQGTGAADDSGLPNDRFFAVRPEGSVSTLKIQRTERGDSAVYLCARPSEAGGYQETQYFGPGTRLLVL.

This chain uses TRBV2 with TRBJ2-7; D is possibly TRBD1 (5 bases). The CDR3 extends over 13 amino acids. The V gene lost 7 bases and the J gene lost 6 bases, with 16 bases spanning the gap. In germline, CDR1 is SNHLY, CDR2 FYNNEI. The DNA of the CDR3 is TGTGCCAGCACCACAGGTACGACTTTCGAGCAGTACTTC. Its translation is CASTTGTTFEQYF.

This chain uses TRBV2 with TRBJ2-7; 8 bases fit TRBD1. With V trimmed by 7 bases and J by 6 bases, 11 bases remained unmatched. In germline, CDR1 is SNHLY, CDR2 FYNNEI. There are 14 residues in the CDR3. The CDR3 coding sequence is TGTGCCAGCATTGTCGTGGCAGGGGGCGGCGAGCAGTACTTC. The encoded protein is CASIVVAGGGEQYF.

This clone occurred once. CDR3 region: CASSEGLRSYEQYF. DNA of the CDR3: TGTGCCAGCAGTGAAGGACTCCGTTCCTACGAGCAGTACTTC. The gene calls are TRBV2 and TRBJ2-7; D is unclear. Germline-derived CDR1 and CDR2 are SNHLY and FYNNEI. The CDR3 is 14 residues long. Trimming pared 1 base from V and 1 base from J, leaving 8 bases between.

This rearrangement joins TRBV19 to TRBJ1-2; D call uncertain. From germline, CDR1 is LNHDA and CDR2 SQIVND (reference sequence). The germline V and J ends were trimmed by 5 bases and 8 bases, with 15 bases remaining between them. This CDR3 comprises 13 residues. CDR3 bases: TGTGCCAGTAGTCAACCGGAGGATTTGGGCTACACCTTC. Translated: CASSQPEDLGYTF.

Only a few counts were recorded for this clone. V is TRBV7-9 and J is TRBJ1-1; no definite D call. V was clipped by 5 bases and J by 1 base, with 11 bases between them. The CDR3 is made up of 14 amino acids. Germline V gene data show CDR1 as SEHNR and CDR2 as FQNEAQ (reference sequence). For the CDR3, the DNA is TGTGCCAGCAGCGCTATCCGCAAGAACACTGAAGCTTTCTTT. Translating it yields CASSAIRKNTEAFF.

There are a few counts of this clone. This chain links TRBV6-6 with TRBJ1-5; no clear D. The CDR3 runs 15 residues. Germline CDR1 is MNHNY and CDR2 is SVGAGI (reference sequence). The ends were cut back, 4 bases at V and 5 bases at J, with 15 bases in the middle. In nucleotides, the CDR3 is TGTGCCAGCAGTTCCCCGGGGAGGGTGGATCAGCCCCAGCATTTT. It translates to CASSSPGRVDQPQHF.

This clone was seen once. This chain uses TRBV5-4 with TRBJ2-7; no clear D. The CDR3 length is 13 residues. V was clipped by 0 bases and J by 6 bases, with 10 bases between them. CDR1 SGHNT and CDR2 YYREEE come from the germline V gene (reference sequence). The CDR3 protein is CASSLGGDREQYF. CDR3 bases: TGTGCCAGCAGCTTGGGAGGAGATCGCGAGCAGTACTTC.